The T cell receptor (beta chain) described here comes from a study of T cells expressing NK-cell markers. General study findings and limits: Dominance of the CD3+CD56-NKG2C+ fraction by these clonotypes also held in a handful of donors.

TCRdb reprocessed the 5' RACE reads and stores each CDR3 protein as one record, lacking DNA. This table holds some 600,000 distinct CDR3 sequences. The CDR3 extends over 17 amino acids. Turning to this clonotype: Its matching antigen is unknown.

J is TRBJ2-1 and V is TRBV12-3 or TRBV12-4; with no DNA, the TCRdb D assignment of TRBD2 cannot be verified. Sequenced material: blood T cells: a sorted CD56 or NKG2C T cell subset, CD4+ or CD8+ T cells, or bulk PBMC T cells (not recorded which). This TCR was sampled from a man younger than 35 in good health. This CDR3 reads CASSQPIGTATYNEQFF.